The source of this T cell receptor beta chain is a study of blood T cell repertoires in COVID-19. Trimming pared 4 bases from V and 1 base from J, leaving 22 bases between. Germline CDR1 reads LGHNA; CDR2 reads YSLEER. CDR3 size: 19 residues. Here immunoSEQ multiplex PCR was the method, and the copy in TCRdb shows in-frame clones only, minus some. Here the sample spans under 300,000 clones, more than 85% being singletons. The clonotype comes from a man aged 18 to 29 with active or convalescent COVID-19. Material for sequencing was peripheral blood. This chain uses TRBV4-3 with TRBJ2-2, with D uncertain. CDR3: CASSLPPVGGEGNTGELFF. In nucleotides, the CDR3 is TGCGCCAGCAGCCTCCCTCCCGTGGGTGGAGAAGGGAACACCGGGGAGCTGTTTTTT.